These 8 T cell receptor beta chains share one sample of origin, sequenced in a study of T cell responses to AZD1222 COVID-19 vaccine. Clones were sequenced by immunoSEQ multiplex PCR, and TCRdb holds only the in-frame ones, with some missing. This table holds around 150,000 clones, over 85% found once. The sequences come from peripheral blood, collected on day 0 of AZD1222 vaccination. These receptors were obtained from an adult in good health.

This chain links TRBV2 with TRBJ2-5; 7 positions match TRBD1. V lost 8 bases, J lost 1 base, and 1 base stayed unmatched. The CDR3 covers 12 residues. Germline CDR1 SNHLY, CDR2 FYNNEI. CDR3 region: CASGQVQETQYF. As DNA, the CDR3 is TGTGCCAGCGGACAGGTCCAAGAGACCCAGTACTTC. Full variable domain (outside the CDR3, taken from reference TRBV2 and TRBJ2-5): EPEVTQTPSHQVTQMGQEVILRCVPISNHLYFYWYRQILGQKVEFLVSFYNNEISEKSEIFDDQFSVERPDGSNFTLKIRSTKLEDSAMYFCASGQVQETQYFGPGTRLLVL.

In its sample, this clone was seen once. J is TRBJ1-1 and V is TRBV25-1; 8 nucleotides agree with TRBD1. The length of the CDR3 is 15 residues. Germline V lookup: CDR1 MGHDK, CDR2 SYGVNS. J lost 5 bases, V lost 7 bases, and 12 bases had no gene match. Here the CDR3 DNA reads TGTGCCAGCACCCCAACTCGGACAGGGCAAACTGAAGCTTTCTTT. Translation: CASTPTRTGQTEAFF. Drawing the rest from reference TRBV25-1 and TRBJ1-1, the complete variable domain is EADIYQTPRYLVIGTGKKITLECSQTMGHDKMYWYQQDPGMELHLIHYSYGVNSTEKGDLSSESTVSRIRTEHFPLTLESARPSHTSQYLCASTPTRTGQTEAFFGQGTRLTVV.

CDR3 in amino acids: CASSVNTSPGNTIYF. The CDR3 bases are TGTGCCAGCAGCGTAAACACCTCCCCTGGAAACACCATATATTTT. The gene calls are TRBV9 and TRBJ1-3; no reliable D call. Trimming cost V 1 base and J 2 bases, with 10 bases left between them. The germline V gene has CDR1 SGDLS and CDR2 YYNGEE. The CDR3 has 15 residues.

The gene calls are TRBV27 and TRBJ1-5; 9 nucleotides agree with TRBD1. V shed 4 bases and J 0 bases; nucleotides not matched to a gene: 1. This CDR3 has 15 residues. Germline values: CDR1 MNHEY, CDR2 SMNVEV (reference sequence). The CDR3, as DNA: TGTGCCAGCAGTTGGACAGGGGATAGCAATCAGCCCCAGCATTTT. Its translation: CASSWTGDSNQPQHF.

The chain links TRBV4-1 to TRBJ1-1; TRBD1 agrees at 8 bases. J gave up 6 bases and V 0 bases, and 3 bases lay outside the gene matches. The germline V gene encodes CDR1 MGHRA and CDR2 YSYEKL. There are 14 residues in the CDR3. The CDR3 sequence is CASSQEQGGSEAFF. CDR3 coding DNA: TGCGCCAGCAGCCAAGAACAGGGGGGGTCTGAAGCTTTCTTT.

The chain is built from TRBV7-9 and TRBJ2-7; weak D call: TRBD2 (5 bases). The CDR3 is made up of 15 amino acids. Trimming removed 4 bases at V and 6 bases at J, with 19 bases between. CDR1 and CDR2 (germline): SEHNR, FQNEAQ (reference sequence). CDR3 DNA sequence: TGTGCCAGCAGCTCAGGACTGGGCCTAAGTCTCGAGCAGTACTTC. Translating it yields CASSSGLGLSLEQYF.

The genes are TRBV29-1 and TRBJ2-3, with TRBD2 matching 8 bases. This CDR3 region has 12 residues. Germline lookup yields CDR1 SQVTM and CDR2 ANQGSEA. The V segment lost 7 bases and the J segment 0 bases; nucleotides outside the gene matches: 0. CDR3 sequence: CSASGSTDTQYF. CDR3 nucleotide sequence: TGCAGCGCTAGCGGGAGCACAGATACGCAGTATTTT.

This chain uses TRBV2 with TRBJ1-6; maybe TRBD1 (5 bases). Per germline, CDR1 SNHLY and CDR2 FYNNEI. Trimming left V 3 bases short and J 3 bases short, with 9 bases between. The CDR3 is 15 amino acids. The CDR3 DNA is TGTGCCAGCAGTGAGAGACAGAGCTATAATTCACCCCTCCACTTT. This translates into CASSERQSYNSPLHF.